Presented here are 15 T cell receptor beta chains from one specimen sequenced in a study of T-cell reconstitution after alpha-beta-depleted transplantation in children. Preparation of the TCRbeta library used unique molecular identifiers. TCRdb redid the calling of the PCR reads with MiXCR, one entry per CDR3 protein. Seen here are fewer than 550,000 distinct CDR3 sequences, roughly a tenth observed once, and the top ten hold just over 2%. The sequenced sample was PBMCs, obtained before TCRalphabeta/CD19-depleted stem cell transplant. Receptors were obtained from a child aged 2 to 15 with inherited bone marrow failure, due to receive a stem cell transplant.

This clonotype came up many times. The V call is TRBV24-1, the J call TRBJ2-1; D gene uncertain. The germline V and J ends were trimmed by 1 base and 8 bases, with 2 bases remaining between them. Germline V gene data show CDR1 as KGHDR and CDR2 as SFDVKD. CDR3 length: 11 residues. CDR3 protein: CATSDFDEQFF. CDR3 bases: TGTGCCACCAGTGATTTCGATGAGCAGTTCTTC.

This clonotype was seen ten or more times. The J gene is TRBJ2-1, the V gene TRBV21-1. TRBV21-1 is reported as a pseudogene. This CDR3 is built from 13 residues. CDR3 coding DNA: TGTGCCAGCAGCAAAGAAGGTGACAATGAGCAGTTCTTC. Its protein product is CASSKEGDNEQFF.

The chain recombines TRBV20-1 with TRBJ2-5, with D possibly TRBD2 on 5 matching bases. Trimming pared 5 bases from V and 5 bases from J, leaving 12 bases between. Germline V CDR1 and CDR2: DFQATT, SNEGSKA (reference sequence). This CDR3 is 12 amino acids long. CDR3 sequence (DNA): TGCAGTGCTGCCCGGGAAACGGAGACCCAGTACTTC. Translated, it gives CSAARETETQYF.

This clonotype was picked up many times. The rearrangement uses TRBV7-9 and TRBJ2-1, with 7 bases fitting TRBD1. The germline V gene encodes CDR1 SEHNR and CDR2 FQNEAQ (reference sequence). J lost 7 bases, V lost 6 bases, and 15 bases had no gene match. The CDR3 spans 16 residues. In nucleotides, the CDR3 is TGTGCCAGCAGTCGGAACAGGGGATTGGTTTCGAATGAGCAGTTCTTC. This sequence encodes CASSRNRGLVSNEQFF.

At least ten counts were recorded for this clonotype. The chain uses TRBV5-6 and TRBJ1-5; 8 bases align to TRBD1. V shed 4 bases, J shed 0 bases, and the junction held 3 bases outside the gene matches. There are 15 residues in the CDR3. From germline, CDR1 is SGHDT and CDR2 YYEEEE. The CDR3 sequence is CASSPDRGSNQPQHF. CDR3 DNA sequence: TGTGCCAGCAGCCCTGACAGGGGTAGCAATCAGCCCCAGCATTTT.

Ten or more counts support this clonotype. The CDR3 region has the DNA TGTGCCAGCCAACCAGGACAGTTCTACGAGCAGTACTTC. It specifies CASQPGQFYEQYF. The genes are TRBV7-9 and TRBJ2-7; D perhaps matches TRBD1 (6 bases). Germline V gene lookup returns CDR1 SEHNR and CDR2 FQNEAQ (reference sequence). V gave up 8 bases and J gave up 3 bases, with 14 bases separating them. CDR3 length: 13 amino acids.

V and J are TRBV6-2 or TRBV6-3 and TRBJ2-7; TRBD2 agrees at 9 bases. The CDR3 totals 17 residues. After removal of 8 bases from V and 0 bases from J, the junction contained 14 bases not matched to a gene. CDR1 is MNHEY, CDR2 SVGEGT, per germline. In nucleotides, the CDR3 is TGTGCCAGCGGATACGGAGCCGGGACTAGCATCTCCTACGAGCAGTACTTC. The encoded protein is CASGYGAGTSISYEQYF.

A remark on this clonotype: With a much larger clone just one base away, this may be a read error. The V and J genes are TRBV6-2 or TRBV6-3 and TRBJ1-5; no firm D call. CDR1 is MNHEY and CDR2 is SVGEGT in the germline V gene. This CDR3 comprises 15 residues. The CDR3 reads CASRYSSFGNQPQHF. The DNA for the CDR3 is TGTGCCAGCAGATACTCGAGTTTCGGAAATCAGCCCCAGCATTTT.

This clonotype showed up many times. The CDR3, as DNA: TGCGCCAGCAGCCAAGATCTTTGGTACAGGAAGGCCTACGAGCAGTACTTC. It specifies CASSQDLWYRKAYEQYF. J is TRBJ2-7 and V is TRBV4-1, with D maybe TRBD1 (5 bases). There are 17 residues in the CDR3. Germline V gene data show CDR1 as MGHRA and CDR2 as YSYEKL. V dropped 0 bases and J dropped 2 bases, with 17 bases sitting between them.

At least ten counts were recorded for this clonotype. J is TRBJ2-7 and V is TRBV20-1; 9 bases match TRBD2. Germline V CDR1 and CDR2: DFQATT, SNEGSKA (reference sequence). CDR3 length: 15 amino acids. Trimming cost V 6 bases and J 5 bases; bases outside gene matches: 14. CDR3 sequence reads: CSAQRVAGVFNEQYF. CDR3 DNA sequence: TGCAGTGCCCAGAGGGTAGCGGGAGTCTTCAACGAGCAGTACTTC.

This clonotype was counted a few times. This sequence joins TRBV12-3 or TRBV12-4 and TRBJ2-1; the match to TRBD2 covers 15 bases. With 4 bases clipped from V and 8 bases from J, the junction kept 6 bases outside the gene matches. The CDR3 totals 16 residues. CDR3 region: CASSSGLAGGRDEQFF. The DNA for the CDR3 is TGTGCCAGCAGTTCCGGACTAGCGGGAGGGCGGGATGAGCAGTTCTTC.

This clonotype was found many times. Written as DNA, the CDR3 is TGTGCCACCAGTGATTTTGACAATCAGCCCCAGCATTTT. This translates into CATSDFDNQPQHF. The J gene is TRBJ1-5, the V gene TRBV24-1; no clear D. The V end was cut by 1 base, the J end by 3 bases, with 3 bases between. Germline values: CDR1 KGHDR, CDR2 SFDVKD. The CDR3 loop spans 13 amino acids.

This clonotype was counted between two and nine times. The chain combines TRBV18 with TRBJ2-3; tentatively, D is TRBD1 or TRBD2 (5 bases each). Trimming cost V 1 base and J 6 bases, with 11 bases left between them. CDR3 length: 14 amino acids. The V gene's germline CDR1 is KGHSH and CDR2 LQKENI. The CDR3 loop reads CASSPRVEGDTQYF. The CDR3 nucleotides read TGTGCCAGCTCACCACGGGTCGAGGGGGATACGCAGTATTTT.

The count of this clonotype is one. This sequence may be a read error, since a much larger clone differs from it by one base. J is TRBJ2-5 and V is TRBV5-5; TRBD2 might be the D (6 bases). CDR3 length: 15 residues. From germline, CDR1 is SGHKS and CDR2 YYEKEE (reference sequence). The CDR3 region has the DNA TGTTCCAGCAGCTTGGCCGGGGCGGGAACGGAGACCCAGTACTTC. Residues: CSSSLAGAGTETQYF. The whole variable domain, filled in from reference TRBV5-5 and TRBJ2-5, reads DAGVTQSPTHLIKTRGQQVTLRCSPISGHKSVSWYQQVLGQGPQFIFQYYEKEERGRGNFPDRFSARQFPNYSSELNVNALLLGDSALYLCSSSLAGAGTETQYFGPGTRLLVL.

With respect to this clonotype: This sequence may be a read error, since a much larger clone differs from it by one base. V and J are TRBV27 and TRBJ2-7, with D perhaps matching TRBD1 (6 bases). This CDR3 has 14 amino acids. The V end lost 1 base, the J end lost 8 bases, and 15 bases lay between the germline ends. The V gene's germline CDR1 is MNHEY and CDR2 SMNVEV (reference sequence). Written as DNA, the CDR3 is TGTGCCAGCAGTTTATTGACAGGCTTCCACCAGCAGTACTTC. Protein product: CASSLLTGFHQQYF.